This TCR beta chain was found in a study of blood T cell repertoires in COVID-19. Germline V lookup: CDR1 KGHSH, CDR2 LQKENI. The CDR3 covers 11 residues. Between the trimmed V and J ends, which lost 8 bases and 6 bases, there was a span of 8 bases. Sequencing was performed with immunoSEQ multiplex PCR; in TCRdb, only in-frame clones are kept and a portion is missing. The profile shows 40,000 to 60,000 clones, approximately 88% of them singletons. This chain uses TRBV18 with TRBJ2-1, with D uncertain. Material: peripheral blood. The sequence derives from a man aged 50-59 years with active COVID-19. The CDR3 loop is CASAPGNEQFF. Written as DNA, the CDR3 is TGTGCCAGCGCCCCGGGCAATGAGCAGTTCTTC.